Sequencing of this TCR beta chain was carried out in a study of blood T cell repertoires in COVID-19. Study in general: Sample material is recorded as cDNA or gDNA derived from T cells, B-cell-depleted T cells, or PBMCs.

Trimming pared 3 bases from V and 7 bases from J, leaving 13 bases between. The CDR3 consists of 15 residues. Germline lookup yields CDR1 LGHDT and CDR2 YNNKEL (reference sequence). The table lists this clone with a count of one. Using immunoSEQ multiplex PCR, the repertoire was profiled, and TCRdb retains in-frame clones only, with some absent. The sample holds 200,000 to 250,000 clones; around 84% are singletons and the top ten take more than 4.5%. This chain joins TRBV3-1 (or the pseudogene TRBV3-2) and TRBJ1-6; no reliable D call. The clonotype was recovered from a woman in her sixties who had recovered from COVID-19. Sequencing was done on a sample of peripheral blood. In DNA form, the CDR3 reads TGTGCCAGCAGCCAGGCCGGACTTGGGAATTCACCCCTCCACTTT. Encoded protein: CASSQAGLGNSPLHF.